Each of the 2 T cell receptor beta chains below was sequenced from the same sample in a study of cytomegalovirus exposure and HLA in healthy donors. 13 Jbeta primers and 60 Vbeta primers were used for the PCR. Assay: immunoSEQ multiplex PCR; the TCRdb copy retains only in-frame clones and omits some. The table includes more than 200,000 clones, almost 80% detected once. Sequencing used PBMCs. These receptors originate from a male donor in good health and CMV-seronegative.

The chain recombines TRBV9 with TRBJ2-7; D is possibly TRBD1 (5 bases). V was trimmed by 4 bases and J by 0 bases, leaving 11 bases between them. CDR3 length: 14 residues. The germline gives CDR1 SGDLS, CDR2 YYNGEE. The CDR3 region is CASSRQRISYEQYF. DNA of the CDR3: TGTGCCAGCAGCCGACAGCGAATCTCCTACGAGCAGTACTTC.

This chain connects TRBV28 to TRBJ2-1; D possibly corresponds to TRBD1 (6 bases). Trimming stripped 11 bases from V and 5 bases from J, with 19 bases between. Germline assignment: CDR1 MDHEN and CDR2 SYDVKM. CDR3 length equals 14 residues. The CDR3 nucleotides read TGTGCCGGGTCTCAGTACAGGGCGAACAATGAGCAGTTCTTC. The encoded protein is CAGSQYRANNEQFF. Full variable domain (outside the CDR3, taken from reference TRBV28 and TRBJ2-1): DVKVTQSSRYLVKRTGEKVFLECVQDMDHENMFWYRQDPGLGLRLIYFSYDVKMKEKGDIPEGYSVSREKKERFSLILESASTNQTSMYLCAGSQYRANNEQFFGPGTRLTVL.